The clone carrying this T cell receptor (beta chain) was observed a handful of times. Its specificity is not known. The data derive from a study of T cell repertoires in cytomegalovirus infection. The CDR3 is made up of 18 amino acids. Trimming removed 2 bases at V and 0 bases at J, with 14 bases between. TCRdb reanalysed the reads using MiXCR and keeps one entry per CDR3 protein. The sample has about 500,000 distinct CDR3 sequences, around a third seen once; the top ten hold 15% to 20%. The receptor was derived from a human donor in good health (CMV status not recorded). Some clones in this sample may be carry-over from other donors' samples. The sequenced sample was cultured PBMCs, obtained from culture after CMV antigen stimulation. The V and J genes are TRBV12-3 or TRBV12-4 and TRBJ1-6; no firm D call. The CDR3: CASSLNGRLSSYNSPLHF. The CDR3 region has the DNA TGTGCCAGCAGTTTAAACGGCAGGCTGAGCTCCTATAATTCACCCCTCCACTTT.